This T cell receptor beta chain was sequenced during a study of blood T cell repertoires in COVID-19. Across the study: Collection of acute and convalescent COVID-19 samples took place in the United States, Italy and Spain.

In the authors' workflow: Researchers report that nucleated cell counts were estimated from reference gene primer amplification. Libraries were prepared by immunoSEQ multiplex PCR; TCRdb keeps only in-frame clonotypes and omits some of them. That table gives V, J and clone size, and the DNA gave D and trimming. The data contain under 300,000 clones, roughly 91% of them singletons. This CDR3 has 17 amino acids. Germline V gene sequence: CDR1 PRHDT, CDR2 FYEKMQ (reference sequence). The V end was cut by 4 bases, the J end by 0 bases, with 16 bases between. The chain joins TRBV13 to TRBJ1-3, with D unclear. This sequence was found in a man aged 25-45 years with COVID-19, enrolled during active disease. Sequencing used peripheral blood. The CDR3 loop is CASSSRRDSHSGNTIYF. In DNA, the CDR3 is TGTGCCAGCAGCTCCCGTCGGGATTCCCACTCTGGAAACACCATATATTTT.